The 25 T cell receptor beta chains in this list originate from one sample, sequenced in a study of blood T cell repertoires in COVID-19. TCRdb keeps only in-frame clones here, not all; method: immunoSEQ multiplex PCR. The sample has about 130,000 clones; approximately 86% are singletons. Specimen: PBMCs or T cells enriched from blood (not recorded which). The receptor set was obtained from a woman between 45 and 65 years old who had recovered from COVID-19.

V and J are TRBV28 and TRBJ1-6; D is undetermined. The CDR3 is made up of 15 amino acids. The V gene lost 6 bases and the J gene lost 7 bases, with 16 bases spanning the gap. Germline assignment: CDR1 MDHEN and CDR2 SYDVKM. CDR3 DNA: TGTGCCAGCAGGATCCTACCCCTCGAGAATTCACCCCTCCACTTT. It yields the protein CASRILPLENSPLHF.

V is TRBV28 and J is TRBJ2-7; weak D call: TRBD1 (5 bases). The CDR3 extends over 13 amino acids. V lost 4 bases to trimming and J lost 2 bases, with 9 bases between them. Germline V lookup: CDR1 MDHEN, CDR2 SYDVKM. For the CDR3, the DNA is TGTGCCAGCAGTTCGACAGACACCTACGAGCAGTACTTC. Amino acid sequence: CASSSTDTYEQYF.

The chain joins TRBV27 to TRBJ2-7, with TRBD1 as a possible D gene (6 bases). The length of the CDR3 is 18 residues. From germline, CDR1 is MNHEY and CDR2 SMNVEV (reference sequence). Trimming cost V 5 bases and J 0 bases, with 23 bases left between them. Written as DNA, the CDR3 is TGTGCCAGCAGTCCGTATGCGATCACACAGGGTCCCTCCTACGAGCAGTACTTC. Protein: CASSPYAITQGPSYEQYF.

This clone was detected only once. The chain employs TRBV7-9 and TRBJ1-5, with D uncertain. From germline, CDR1 is SEHNR and CDR2 FQNEAQ (reference sequence). This CDR3 comprises 15 residues. Deletions cut 2 bases from V and 3 bases from J, with 11 bases between. The CDR3 loop reads CASSLTAQSNQPQHF. In nucleotides, the CDR3 is TGTGCCAGCAGCTTAACAGCACAGTCCAATCAGCCCCAGCATTTT.

The CDR3 is CASSQDTRGYEQYF. DNA for the CDR3: TGCGCCAGCAGCCAAGATACACGCGGATACGAGCAGTACTTC. The rearrangement uses TRBV4-3 and TRBJ2-7; D call uncertain. Trimming removed 0 bases at V and 4 bases at J, with 10 bases between. The germline CDR1 and CDR2 sequences are LGHNA and YSLEER. The CDR3 is 14 amino acids.

The chain employs TRBV19 and TRBJ1-1; D is perhaps TRBD1 (5 bases). CDR1 LNHDA and CDR2 SQIVND come from the germline V gene (reference sequence). CDR3 length: 13 residues. V lost 4 bases and J lost 5, with 11 bases in between. The DNA for the CDR3 is TGTGCCAGTAGTACCCTCAGGGTAACTGAAGCTTTCTTT. This sequence encodes CASSTLRVTEAFF.

This chain joins TRBV30 and TRBJ2-5, with 7 positions matching TRBD1. This CDR3 is 12 amino acids long. With 7 bases clipped from V and 4 bases from J, the junction kept 6 bases outside the gene matches. CDR1 and CDR2 from the germline V gene are GTSNPN and SVGIG (reference sequence). DNA for the CDR3: TGTGCCTTGGACCCAGGGGGAGAGACCCAGTACTTC. This encodes CALDPGGETQYF.

This clone was counted a single time. The chain links TRBV5-1 to TRBJ2-2; D is possibly TRBD1 (6 bases). V was trimmed by 4 bases and J by 1 base, leaving 20 bases between them. CDR1 SGHRS and CDR2 YFSETQ come from the germline V gene. This CDR3 has 18 residues. The CDR3 protein is CASSGSSGHSVNTGELFF. The DNA for the CDR3 is TGCGCCAGCAGCGGAAGTTCGGGACACTCAGTGAACACCGGGGAGCTGTTTTTT.

The V gene is TRBV12-5, the J gene TRBJ2-6, with 8 bases identical to TRBD1. J lost 4 bases, V lost 6 bases, and 11 bases had no gene match. From germline, CDR1 is LGHNT and CDR2 FRNRAP. This CDR3 is built from 17 residues. The CDR3 sequence: CASGPRTGLGGANVLTF. The CDR3 nucleotides are TGTGCTAGTGGCCCCCGGACAGGGCTCGGCGGGGCCAACGTCCTGACTTTC.

The chain recombines TRBV2 with TRBJ1-1; D gene unclear. This CDR3 region has 14 residues. Germline V gives CDR1 SNHLY, CDR2 FYNNEI. V was cut by 5 bases and J by 7 bases, with 17 bases left in between. CDR3: CASSPLAGRIEAFF. The CDR3 DNA is TGTGCCAGCAGTCCCCTGGCAGGTCGTATTGAAGCTTTCTTT.

This clone was detected only once. The V and J genes are TRBV30 and TRBJ2-5, with TRBD2 as a possible D gene (6 bases). Germline CDR1 reads GTSNPN; CDR2 reads SVGIG (reference sequence). The CDR3 has 14 amino acids. The CDR3 sequence is CSAGTDPTQETQYF. As DNA, the CDR3 is TGTTCGGCGGGGACCGACCCAACTCAAGAGACCCAGTACTTC.

Only one count was recorded for this clone. The chain recombines TRBV6-5 with TRBJ2-7; D gene unclear. This CDR3 has 11 residues. V lost 7 bases and J 0 bases, leaving 4 bases between the germline ends. Germline V CDR1 and CDR2: MNHEY, SVGAGI. The CDR3 coding sequence is TGTGCCAGCACCGGCTCCTACGAGCAGTACTTC. Translating gives CASTGSYEQYF.

About this clone: This is likely a read error, given that the CDR3 carries no conserved phenylalanine or tryptophan at its end. The limits of the CDR3 on the DNA are not certain, so only TCRdb's listed CDR3 is given. The chain's CDR3 is CASSLFGQVHI. The rearrangement joins TRBV28 to TRBJ2-7; TRBD1 was called by the table and not checked on the DNA. The CDR3 is 11 amino acids in total, end residues counted. CDR1 and CDR2 (germline): MDHEN, SYDVKM.

This clone has a single count. This chain uses TRBV3-1 (or the pseudogene TRBV3-2) with TRBJ2-7; D gene uncertain. V was clipped by 4 bases and J by 3 bases, with 7 bases between them. Looked up from germline, CDR1 is LGHDT and CDR2 is YNNKEL (reference sequence). The CDR3 is 12 residues long. CDR3 sequence reads: CASSRTYYEQYF. The DNA for the CDR3 is TGTGCCAGCAGCCGAACTTACTACGAGCAGTACTTC.

The chain has TRBV25-1 and TRBJ1-1, with 7 nucleotides matching TRBD1. Trimming cost V 2 bases and J 1 base; bases outside gene matches: 7. CDR3 length equals 16 residues. Germline CDR1 is MGHDK and CDR2 is SYGVNS. The CDR3 region has the DNA TGTGCCAGCAGTGAAGGGACCGGGACAGCGAACACTGAAGCTTTCTTT. Its protein product is CASSEGTGTANTEAFF.

The chain links TRBV7-3 to TRBJ1-1; D gene uncertain. Germline CDR1 is SGHTA and CDR2 is FQGTGA. The CDR3 has 14 residues. The ends were cut back, 4 bases at V and 7 bases at J, with 16 bases in the middle. The chain's CDR3 is CASSYLSEAVEAFF. In DNA form, the CDR3 reads TGTGCCAGCAGCTACTTATCGGAAGCGGTTGAAGCTTTCTTT.

This chain joins TRBV12-3 or TRBV12-4 and TRBJ2-5; perhaps TRBD2 as D (6 bases). This CDR3 contains 13 residues. Trimming stripped 6 bases from V and 3 bases from J, with 11 bases between. CDR3 loop: CASSPGVEETQYF. DNA for the CDR3: TGTGCCAGCAGCCCGGGAGTTGAAGAGACCCAGTACTTC.

The chain employs TRBV4-1 and TRBJ1-4; 9 positions agree with TRBD1. With 3 bases clipped from V and 8 bases from J, the junction kept 10 bases outside the gene matches. The CDR3 has 16 amino acids. Germline V gene sequence: CDR1 MGHRA, CDR2 YSYEKL. CDR3 DNA: TGCGCCAGCAGCCATAGGGACAGGGACCTTCGAGAAAAACTGTTTTTT. It codes for CASSHRDRDLREKLFF.

This chain links TRBV9 with TRBJ2-7; the D gene is possibly TRBD1 (5 bases). Germline V gives CDR1 SGDLS, CDR2 YYNGEE. This CDR3 comprises 15 residues. Trimming took off 0 bases at V and 6 bases at J, with 16 bases between the two ends. The CDR3 coding sequence is TGTGCCAGCAGCGTAGTCCCGCAGGGCAATAGCGAGCAGTACTTC. As protein: CASSVVPQGNSEQYF.

In its sample, this clone was seen a few times. This chain uses TRBV15 with TRBJ2-1, with 8 positions matching TRBD1. CDR3 length: 15 residues. Germline-derived CDR1 and CDR2 are LNHNV and YYDKDF (reference sequence). V dropped 3 bases and J dropped 6; count of bases not matched to a gene: 7. CDR3 bases: TGTGCCACCAGCAGCGGCAGGGGGCAGATCAATGAGCAGTTCTTC. The encoded protein is CATSSGRGQINEQFF.

The chain uses TRBV6-5 and TRBJ1-2; D gene uncertain. Germline values: CDR1 MNHEY, CDR2 SVGAGI. Trimming shortened V by 6 bases and J by 1 base, and 6 bases separated the two germline ends. This CDR3 contains 12 residues. Written as DNA, the CDR3 is TGTGCCAGCAGCCCAGATAACTATGGCTACACCTTC. Its translation is CASSPDNYGYTF.

This chain joins TRBV5-1 and TRBJ1-1; D not certain. From germline, CDR1 is SGHRS and CDR2 YFSETQ. V lost 1 base and J lost 1, with 20 bases in between. This CDR3 is built from 18 residues. CDR3 nucleotides: TGCGCCAGCAGCTTGTTCGGATTCGGCTCCCGCGGGAACACTGAAGCTTTCTTT. Translating it yields CASSLFGFGSRGNTEAFF.

The chain has TRBV19 and TRBJ2-5; TRBD1 agrees at 9 bases. Germline values: CDR1 LNHDA, CDR2 SQIVND (reference sequence). The ends lost 10 bases at V and 4 bases at J; junction bases unmatched: 13. There are 15 residues in the CDR3. The CDR3 DNA is TGTGCCACCCAAGCCCGGGGACAGGGAGGAGAGACCCAGTACTTC. As protein: CATQARGQGGETQYF.

This chain uses TRBV30 with TRBJ1-4; D gene unclear. The CDR3 spans 14 residues. CDR1 is GTSNPN, CDR2 SVGIG, per germline (reference sequence). Trimming cost V 4 bases and J 7 bases, with 16 bases left between them. The CDR3 DNA reads TGTGCCTGGACTGCCGGGAGCGGTAGTGAAAAACTGTTTTTT. This gives the protein CAWTAGSGSEKLFF.

J is TRBJ2-3 and V is TRBV6-5, with 7 bases that match TRBD2. V lost 4 bases, J lost 3 bases, and 4 bases stayed unmatched. This CDR3 has 14 residues. CDR1 MNHEY and CDR2 SVGAGI come from the germline V gene. In DNA form, the CDR3 reads TGTGCCAGCAGTTTACGGGGGGAGACAGATACGCAGTATTTT. Protein product: CASSLRGETDTQYF.